The rows below give T cell receptor beta chains drawn from one sample of a study of blood T cell repertoires in COVID-19. Assay used: immunoSEQ multiplex PCR; TCRdb lists only in-frame clones, some missing. The sample shows a few hundred thousand clones, approximately 90% of them seen only once. Sample: PBMCs or T cells enriched from blood (not recorded which). These TCRs come from a middle-aged woman who had been exposed to COVID-19. CDR3s include the opening cysteine and the closing phenylalanine or tryptophan. A D gene is named only where the DNA matches it firmly. A row's size may be missing; if present it is once, few, many or a size class.

.	TRBV11-3	.	TRBJ2-5	TGTGCCAGCAGCTTAGACCCCCCGGGGGCCCAGTACTTC	CASSLDPPGAQYF
once	TRBV6-5	TRBD1	TRBJ2-1	TGTGCCAGCGAGTGGGACAGATACAATGAGCAGTTCTTC	CASEWDRYNEQFF
once	TRBV6-5	.	TRBJ1-2	TGTGCCAGCACGGGGAGCCTGGGGTATGGCTACACCTTC	CASTGSLGYGYTF
.	TRBV7-8	.	TRBJ2-5	TGTGCCAGCAGCTTACGTCTGGGCCACCAAGAGACCCAGTACTTC	CASSLRLGHQETQYF
.	TRBV5-5	TRBD1	TRBJ1-3	TGTGCCAGCAGCCCCACAGGGGGCACCGGAAACACCATATATTTT	CASSPTGGTGNTIYF
few	TRBV2	.	TRBJ1-3	TGTGCCAGCAGGGTACATTCCTCTGGAAACACCATATATTTT	CASRVHSSGNTIYF
.	TRBV2	.	TRBJ2-3	TGTGCCAGCAGTAGACAGGGAGGTAGCACAGATACGCAGTATTTT	CASSRQGGSTDTQYF
.	TRBV7-9	.	TRBJ1-1	TGTGCCAGCAGCTTAGGAAAGAAGAGAGCTTTCTTT	CASSLGKKRAFF
.	TRBV5-1	.	TRBJ1-4	TGCGCCAGCAGGACGAACAGGGTTGGGGCTAATGAAAAACTGTTTTTT	CASRTNRVGANEKLFF
.	TRBV3-1/TRBV3-2	TRBD1	TRBJ2-5	TGTGCCAGCAGGACAGGGGGCGCAAAGACCCAGTACTTC	CASRTGGAKTQYF
.	TRBV28	TRBD1	TRBJ1-6	TGTGCCAGTCTCCGGGACAGGGGGCGTCTGAATTCACCCCTCCACTTT	CASLRDRGRLNSPLHF
.	TRBV12-5	TRBD1	TRBJ1-6	TGTGCTAGTGGTTCCACGCCGTTGGGACAGGGAGCGAGGAATTCACCCCTCCACTTT	CASGSTPLGQGARNSPLHF
.	TRBV7-2	.	TRBJ1-2	TGTGCCAGCAGCTCTACCGGGATCTATGGCTACACCTTC	CASSSTGIYGYTF
.	TRBV5-1	.	TRBJ1-2	TGCGCCAGCAGCTTGGAAACGGGATTCTATGGCTACACCTTC	CASSLETGFYGYTF
.	TRBV30	TRBD1	TRBJ1-6	TGTGCCTGGAGTGGGACAGGGGATTCACCCCTCCACTTT	CAWSGTGDSPLHF
.	TRBV2	TRBD1	TRBJ2-1	TGTGCCAGCAGCTACCGGGACAGGGGATTGGATGAGCAGTTCTTC	CASSYRDRGLDEQFF
once	TRBV5-4	TRBD1	TRBJ1-1	TGTGCCAGCAGCACGGGACAGGGGATGAACACTGAAGCTTTCTTT	CASSTGQGMNTEAFF
.	TRBV29-1	.	TRBJ2-2	TGCAGCGTTTATGGGACATCGACCACCGGGGAGCTGTTTTTT	CSVYGTSTTGELFF
.	TRBV9	.	TRBJ2-1	TGTGCCAGCACCGGTAGGGGGTCTAATGAGCAGTTCTTC	CASTGRGSNEQFF
.	TRBV7-2	.	TRBJ1-3	TGTGCCAGCAGCTTAGGCGTGGCTGGAAACACCATATATTTT	CASSLGVAGNTIYF
.	TRBV19	TRBD1	TRBJ1-1	TGTGCCAGTAGTAGACAGGGTGGGAATGCTTTCTTT	CASSRQGGNAFF